This T cell receptor beta chain emerged from a study of T-cell reconstitution after alpha-beta-depleted transplantation in children. Unique molecular identifiers were used to barcode this TCRbeta library. TCRdb reprocessed the PCR reads with MiXCR, giving one entry per CDR3 protein. Among approximately 400,000 distinct CDR3 sequences, roughly 11% were seen once, and the ten largest hold 5% to 6.5%. The V gene end was trimmed by 3 bases and the J gene end by 7 bases; junction bases not matched to a gene: 9. The CDR3 has 14 residues. The V gene is TRBV12-3 or TRBV12-4, the J gene TRBJ2-7, with TRBD2 matching 7 bases. This material consisted of PBMCs from the stem cell graft donor, taken from the stem cell graft. The sequence was collected from a human donor who donated a stem cell graft to a child with acute myeloid leukemia. CDR3 sequence (DNA): TGTGCCAGCAGTTTGAGGGCGGGAGTTTCAGAGCAGTACTTC. Translating gives CASSLRAGVSEQYF.